Included here is one T cell receptor beta chain sequence, with context. The data stem from a study of memory CD4+ T cells and cytomegalovirus serostatus. Some clones are missing from TCRdb's copy, which holds only in-frame ones; the method was immunoSEQ multiplex PCR. Of about 82,000 clones listed, 80% are singletons. The sort gate was single viable CD3+CD4+CD8-CD45RO+ cells for memory CD4+ T cells. The CDR3 sequence is 13 residues long. Per germline, CDR1 MNHEY and CDR2 SVGAGI. The V gene lost 6 bases and the J gene lost 4 bases, with 12 bases spanning the gap. The gene calls are TRBV6-5 and TRBJ1-2; perhaps TRBD1 as D (5 bases). This sequence was found in an adult in good health and CMV-seronegative. Sequencing input: memory CD4+ T cells from blood. CDR3 sequence reads: CASSQQAPYGYTF. CDR3 DNA sequence: TGTGCCAGCAGCCAACAGGCCCCCTATGGCTACACCTTC.